The TCR beta chain described here comes from a study of blood T cell repertoires in COVID-19. Libraries were prepared by immunoSEQ multiplex PCR; TCRdb keeps only in-frame clonotypes and omits some of them. The sample contains 150,000 to 200,000 clones, roughly three quarters of which appear only once. Cohorts were assigned according to the clinical history that participants reported. CDR3 length: 16 amino acids. Trimming removed 3 bases from V and 2 bases from J; junction bases left unmatched: 6. From germline, CDR1 is LGHNA and CDR2 YSLEER. V is TRBV4-3 and J is TRBJ2-3, with TRBD2 matching 9 bases. The receptor was isolated from a woman between 50 and 59 years old with acute COVID-19. Source material: PBMCs or T cells enriched from blood (not recorded which). The chain's CDR3 is CASSQSAGGFTDTQYF. DNA of the CDR3: TGCGCCAGCAGCCAGTCGGCGGGGGGGTTCACAGATACGCAGTATTTT.